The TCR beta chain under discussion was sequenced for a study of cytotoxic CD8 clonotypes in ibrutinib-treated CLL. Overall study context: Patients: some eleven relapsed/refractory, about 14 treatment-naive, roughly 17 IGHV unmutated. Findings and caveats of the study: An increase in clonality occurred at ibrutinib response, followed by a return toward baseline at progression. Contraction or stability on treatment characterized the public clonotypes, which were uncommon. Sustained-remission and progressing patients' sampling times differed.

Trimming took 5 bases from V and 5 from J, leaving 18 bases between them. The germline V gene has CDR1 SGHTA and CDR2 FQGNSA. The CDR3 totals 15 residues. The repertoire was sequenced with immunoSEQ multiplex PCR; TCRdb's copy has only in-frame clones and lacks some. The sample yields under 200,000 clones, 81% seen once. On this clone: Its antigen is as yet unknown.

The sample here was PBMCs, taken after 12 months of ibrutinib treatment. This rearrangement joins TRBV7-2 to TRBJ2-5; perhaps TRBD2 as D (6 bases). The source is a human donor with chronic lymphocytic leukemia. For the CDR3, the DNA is TGTGCCAGCAGCCGTTCAGGGTCTAGCGTGGAGACCCAGTACTTC. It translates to CASSRSGSSVETQYF.